The T cell receptor beta chain described here comes from a study of cytomegalovirus exposure and HLA in healthy donors. The protocol was immunoSEQ multiplex PCR, while the TCRdb copy is restricted to in-frame clones and leaves out a portion. The sample holds fewer than 85,000 clones, 96% seen once. Trimming shortened V by 5 bases and J by 0 bases, and 5 bases separated the two germline ends. Per germline, CDR1 SEHNR and CDR2 FQNEAQ (reference sequence). This CDR3 comprises 12 residues. The TCR comes from a woman aged 18-29 years in good health and CMV-seronegative. The material sequenced was PBMCs. V usage is TRBV7-9 and J usage is TRBJ2-7; no reliable D call. CDR3 in DNA: TGTGCCAGCAGCCTCAGCTCCTACGAGCAGTACTTC. It encodes CASSLSSYEQYF.